This TCR beta chain was observed in a study of identifying expanded T cells in peripheral blood. General study results and limits: Clone count variance between two-week samples rose with total template count. Around 1.2 clones differed between technical replicates, versus 16.4 and 19 over time.

CDR1 and CDR2 (germline): SGHAT, FQNNGV. Trimming took 1 base from V and 3 from J, leaving 8 bases between them. This CDR3 region has 14 residues. This clone came up once. Its antigen remains unknown. Clones were read by immunoSEQ multiplex PCR, and TCRdb kept only the in-frame ones, dropping some. The sample has around 130,000 clones; around 88% are singletons. During the collection period, no donor immune events like infections were recorded. Sequenced input: blood. The chain carries TRBV11-2 and TRBJ2-3; D is possibly TRBD1 (5 bases). The source of this sequence is a person aged 18 to 69 in good health. The CDR3 region has the DNA TGTGCCAGCAGCTTAGGTACAGGTACAGATACGCAGTATTTT. This codes for CASSLGTGTDTQYF.